These 18 T cell receptor beta chains came from one sample sequenced in a study of T cell clonotyping in hematopoietic cell transplantation. Profiling relied on immunoSEQ multiplex PCR, and the TCRdb table lists in-frame clones only, not all of them. The data show tens of thousands of clones, 94% seen once. Specimen: peripheral blood mononuclear cells. All receptors come from a woman between 50 and 59 years old in good health. Some clones in this sample may be carry-over from other donors' samples.

This clone was observed a handful of times. Germline is not matched at one junction end, which may reflect a read error. This chain links TRBV5-4 with TRBJ1-1; D unresolved. Germline V gene data show CDR1 as SGHNT and CDR2 as YYREEE (reference sequence). The CDR3 has 11 amino acids. CDR3: CASSLNSEAFF. In nucleotides, the CDR3 is TGTGCCAGCAGCTTGAACTCTGAAGCTTTCTTT.

This clone appeared a few times. The chain couples TRBV5-4 to TRBJ2-7, with 16 bases aligning to TRBD2. This CDR3 is 15 amino acids long. Germline values: CDR1 SGHNT, CDR2 YYREEE (reference sequence). The V gene end was trimmed by 4 bases and the J gene end by 7 bases; junction bases not matched to a gene: 5. The CDR3, as DNA: TGTGCCAGCAGCCCGGGACTAGCGGGGGGGCTTGAGCAGTACTTC. It encodes CASSPGLAGGLEQYF.

This CDR3 reads CASSPTPMGQNYEQYF. In DNA form, the CDR3 reads TGCGCCAGCAGCCCTACCCCAATGGGACAGAACTACGAGCAGTACTTC. This sequence joins TRBV5-1 and TRBJ2-7, with 7 bases fitting TRBD1. Trimming took 4 bases from V and 3 from J; bases not matched to a gene: 13. Germline lookup yields CDR1 SGHRS and CDR2 YFSETQ. This CDR3 region has 16 residues.

The chain recombines TRBV27 with TRBJ1-1; D is undetermined. This CDR3 contains 14 residues. The germline V and J ends were trimmed by 3 bases and 3 bases, with 11 bases remaining between them. Germline V gene lookup returns CDR1 MNHEY and CDR2 SMNVEV (reference sequence). This chain's CDR3 is CASSLGGSYTEAFF. The CDR3 nucleotides read TGTGCCAGCAGTTTGGGCGGGAGTTACACTGAAGCTTTCTTT.

The CDR3, as DNA: TGTGCCAGCATAAGGCAGGCCGATCAGCCCCAGCATTTT. It is translated as CASIRQADQPQHF. The chain recombines TRBV28 with TRBJ1-5; D gene unclear. Germline CDR1 and CDR2: MDHEN and SYDVKM. The V gene lost 7 bases and the J gene lost 5 bases, with 12 bases spanning the gap. The CDR3 length is 13 residues.

This chain joins TRBV4-3 and TRBJ1-4; D uncertain. Germline lookup yields CDR1 LGHNA and CDR2 YSLEER. V was clipped by 2 bases and J by 0 bases, with 7 bases between them. This CDR3 region has 15 residues. For the CDR3, the DNA is TGCGCCAGCAGCCAATTCCTTGCAACTAATGAAAAACTGTTTTTT. Its translation is CASSQFLATNEKLFF.

The chain employs TRBV7-2 and TRBJ1-1; D is ambiguous. The CDR3 covers 16 residues. Trimming took off 0 bases at V and 1 base at J, with 12 bases between the two ends. CDR1 and CDR2 from the germline V gene are SGHTA and FQGNSA. The CDR3 region is CASSLAFVSGNTEAFF. Written as DNA, the CDR3 is TGTGCCAGCAGCTTAGCGTTTGTCTCAGGGAACACTGAAGCTTTCTTT.

The CDR3 spells CASSDEAGGTDTQYF. DNA for the CDR3: TGTGCCAGCAGTGATGAGGCAGGGGGCACAGATACGCAGTATTTT. The rearrangement links TRBV2 to TRBJ2-3, with D perhaps TRBD1 (6 bases). Trimming left V 3 bases short and J 1 base short, with 11 bases between. CDR1 is SNHLY, CDR2 FYNNEI, per germline. The CDR3 runs to 15 residues.

This clone appeared once. This rearrangement joins TRBV14 to TRBJ1-1; D unclear. The CDR3 contains 12 residues. Germline V gene data show CDR1 as SGHDN and CDR2 as FVKESK. Trimming removed 1 base from V and 3 bases from J, with 3 bases in between. The CDR3 reads CASSQVHTEAFF. The CDR3 region has the DNA TGTGCCAGCAGCCAAGTGCACACTGAAGCTTTCTTT.

Only one count was recorded for this clone. The chain joins TRBV7-9 to TRBJ2-6, with D uncertain. CDR3 size: 16 residues. The germline CDR1 and CDR2 sequences are SEHNR and FQNEAQ (reference sequence). Trimming removed 5 bases at V and 4 bases at J, with 15 bases between. In nucleotides, the CDR3 is TGTGCCAGCAGCCCGGTGGAACTTCTGGGGGCCAACGTCCTGACTTTC. Its translation: CASSPVELLGANVLTF.

The chain joins TRBV7-7 to TRBJ2-7, with TRBD1 matching over 11 bases. Trimming took 5 bases from V and 5 from J; bases not matched to a gene: 2. The CDR3 contains 13 residues. Germline loops: CDR1 SSHAT, CDR2 FNYEAQ (reference sequence). The CDR3 DNA reads as TGTGCCAGCAGCCGGGACAGGGGGAACGAGCAGTACTTC. Its protein product is CASSRDRGNEQYF. Using reference TRBV7-7 and TRBJ2-7 for the parts outside the CDR3, the full variable domain is GAGVSQSPRYKVTKRGQDVTLRCDPISSHATLYWYQQALGQGPEFLTYFNYEAQPDKSGLPSDRFSAERPEGSISTLTIQRTEQRDSAMYRCASSRDRGNEQYFGPGTRLTVT.

The chain joins TRBV5-1 to TRBJ1-1; D uncertain. The CDR3 runs to 14 residues. Germline-derived CDR1 and CDR2 are SGHRS and YFSETQ. The V end was cut by 2 bases, the J end by 3 bases, with 11 bases between. The CDR3 bases are TGCGCCAGCAGCTTAGAAGGGTGGCACACTGAAGCTTTCTTT. Its translation: CASSLEGWHTEAFF.

V gene TRBV7-2 combines with J gene TRBJ2-7; D call uncertain. Trimming stripped 3 bases from V and 3 bases from J, with 9 bases between. This CDR3 comprises 13 residues. Germline values: CDR1 SGHTA, CDR2 FQGNSA. The CDR3 spells CASSFEQIYEQYF. The CDR3 DNA reads as TGTGCCAGCAGCTTCGAACAGATCTACGAGCAGTACTTC. The entire variable domain, with the rest obtained from reference TRBV7-2 and TRBJ2-7, is as follows: GAGVSQSPSNKVTEKGKDVELRCDPISGHTALYWYRQSLGQGLEFLIYFQGNSAPDKSGLPSDRFSAERTGGSVSTLTIQRTQQEDSAVYLCASSFEQIYEQYFGPGTRLTVT.

The chain employs TRBV27 and TRBJ1-1; possible D gene TRBD1, 5 bases. V lost 6 bases to trimming and J lost 5 bases, with 13 bases between them. The germline V gene encodes CDR1 MNHEY and CDR2 SMNVEV (reference sequence). This CDR3 comprises 13 residues. The CDR3 spells CASSPSGWTEAFF. The CDR3 DNA is TGTGCCAGCAGCCCCTCAGGGTGGACTGAAGCTTTCTTT.

The chain is built from TRBV15 and TRBJ1-6; D gene uncertain. V lost 6 bases and J lost 0, with 6 bases in between. CDR3 size: 14 residues. The V gene's germline CDR1 is LNHNV and CDR2 YYDKDF (reference sequence). CDR3: CATSKDSYNSPLHF. Here the CDR3 DNA reads TGTGCCACCAGTAAGGACTCCTATAATTCACCCCTCCACTTT.

V and J are TRBV2 and TRBJ2-2; D unclear. V shed 6 bases and J shed 3 bases, with 14 bases lying between them. This CDR3 is 15 amino acids long. Germline V gives CDR1 SNHLY, CDR2 FYNNEI. CDR3 in amino acids: CASSPGPGYTGELFF. CDR3 bases: TGTGCCAGCAGCCCAGGACCCGGCTACACCGGGGAGCTGTTTTTT.

The chain recombines TRBV7-9 with TRBJ2-1; TRBD2 matches at 12 bases. CDR1 SEHNR and CDR2 FQNEAQ come from the germline V gene (reference sequence). CDR3 length: 15 amino acids. Trimming cost V 3 bases and J 10 bases; bases outside gene matches: 7. CDR3 DNA: TGTGCCAGCAGCTTTACTAGCGGGGGGTCAACAGAGCAGTTCTTC. Residues: CASSFTSGGSTEQFF.

The rearrangement joins TRBV4-1 to TRBJ1-3; D gene ambiguous. CDR1 and CDR2 from the germline V gene are MGHRA and YSYEKL. The CDR3 spans 16 residues. Trimming removed 1 base from V and 0 bases from J, with 10 bases in between. The DNA of the CDR3 is TGCGCCAGCAGCCAAGGCCGGGGAACCTCTGGAAACACCATATATTTT. It encodes CASSQGRGTSGNTIYF.